What follows are 9 T cell receptor beta chains derived from one specimen sequenced in a study of vaccination effects on CD4 cells after COVID-19. Antigen-specific CD4+ T cells were first expanded with viral peptide pools by the ViraFEST assay and only then sequenced. Investigators separated out CD4+ T cells once around 10 days of culture had passed. Each participant received a vaccine that was either BNT162b2 or mRNA-1273, given as two doses. Method: immunoSEQ multiplex PCR; TCRdb's copy keeps in-frame clones and lacks some. The table has about 60,000 clones, approximately 78% seen once; the top ten hold 2%. Antigens for these TCRs are unknown. Sample: CD4+ T cells from PBMCs cultured with HCoV-OC43 spike peptides, taken after COVID-19 vaccination. Subset described: HCoV-OC43 spike overlapping peptide pool stimulation. Receptors were obtained from a human donor who received a COVID-19 vaccine.

In its sample, this clone was seen once. The chain uses TRBV5-1 and TRBJ2-2; D unclear. This CDR3 comprises 16 residues. Trimming cost V 0 bases and J 1 base, with 10 bases left between them. CDR1 and CDR2 from the germline V gene are SGHRS and YFSETQ. The CDR3 DNA reads as TGCGCCAGCAGCTTGGACTTCAGAAGGAACACCGGGGAGCTGTTTTTT. Translation gives CASSLDFRRNTGELFF. The full variable domain, in which reference TRBV5-1 and TRBJ2-2 provide the parts outside the CDR3, is KAGVTQTPRYLIKTRGQQVTLSCSPISGHRSVSWYQQTPGQGLQFLFEYFSETQRNKGNFPGRFSGRQFSNSRSEMNVSTLELGDSALYLCASSLDFRRNTGELFFGEGSRLTVL.

The V and J genes are TRBV6-2 or TRBV6-3 and TRBJ1-5, with a possible D match to TRBD1 (6 bases). The length of the CDR3 is 17 residues. Germline CDR1 reads MNHEY; CDR2 reads SVGEGT. V lost 0 bases to trimming and J lost 6 bases, with 18 bases between them. The CDR3 DNA reads as TGTGCCAGCAGTTACTCTACTTTACGGGGGGCAGGTCAGCCCCAGCATTTT. Protein: CASSYSTLRGAGQPQHF.

The chain joins TRBV3-1 (or the pseudogene TRBV3-2) to TRBJ1-6; D not certain. The V and J ends lost 0 bases and 14 bases respectively, with 14 bases between them. Germline lookup yields CDR1 LGHDT and CDR2 YNNKEL (reference sequence). The length of the CDR3 is 14 residues. The DNA for the CDR3 is TGTGCCAGCAGCCAAGATCTTGGGGTTAAGACCCTCCACTTT. Its translation: CASSQDLGVKTLHF.

J is TRBJ1-4 and V is TRBV18; unclear D gene. Germline CDR1 is KGHSH and CDR2 is LQKENI. V gave up 6 bases and J gave up 0 bases, with 8 bases separating them. The CDR3 length is 14 residues. The CDR3 DNA is TGTGCCAGCTCGTCCCAAGCAACTAATGAAAAACTGTTTTTT. This encodes CASSSQATNEKLFF.

The rearrangement links TRBV6-5 to TRBJ2-7; D is uncertain. The CDR3 runs to 13 residues. Germline V gene data show CDR1 as MNHEY and CDR2 as SVGAGI. Trimming removed 4 bases at V and 1 base at J, with 8 bases between. This CDR3 is CASSFARSYEQYV. CDR3 DNA sequence: TGTGCCAGCAGTTTTGCCAGATCCTACGAGCAGTACGTC.

The V and J genes are TRBV19 and TRBJ2-2; D might be TRBD1 or TRBD2, each matching 5 bases. Per the germline V gene, CDR1 is LNHDA and CDR2 is SQIVND (reference sequence). V was trimmed by 2 bases and J by 0 bases, leaving 16 bases between them. This CDR3 region has 18 residues. The CDR3 spells CASSITGRVAPNTGELFF. CDR3 in DNA: TGTGCCAGTAGTATAACGGGCAGGGTAGCGCCGAACACCGGGGAGCTGTTTTTT.

The chain carries TRBV7-3 and TRBJ2-1; 7 nucleotides align to TRBD1. The V and J ends lost 5 bases and 4 bases, in that order; junction bases with no gene match: 5. The germline CDR1 and CDR2 sequences are SGHTA and FQGTGA. This CDR3 contains 14 residues. CDR3 residues: CASSPPGQYNEQFF. The CDR3 DNA sequence: TGTGCCAGCAGCCCGCCGGGACAGTACAATGAGCAGTTCTTC.

The rearrangement uses TRBV19 and TRBJ2-7, with D tentatively TRBD1 (6 bases). CDR1 is LNHDA, CDR2 SQIVND, per germline (reference sequence). The CDR3 covers 15 residues. The ends were cut back, 5 bases at V and 4 bases at J, with 18 bases in the middle. This chain's CDR3 is CASSRDTAMGYEQYV. CDR3 coding DNA: TGTGCCAGTAGTCGGGACACAGCAATGGGTTACGAGCAGTACGTC.

For this clone: The same CDR3 is also encoded by other DNA sequences in this sample. The V gene is TRBV9, the J gene TRBJ2-2; D may match TRBD1 or TRBD2 (5 bases each). Per the germline V gene, CDR1 is SGDLS and CDR2 is YYNGEE. The CDR3 sequence is 13 residues long. V lost 0 bases, J lost 5 bases, and 5 bases lay in between. The CDR3 region is CASSVGGTGELFF. CDR3 bases: TGTGCCAGCAGCGTAGGGGGGACCGGGGAGCTGTTTTTT. Full variable domain (rest looked up from reference TRBV9 and TRBJ2-2): DSGVTQTPKHLITATGQRVTLRCSPRSGDLSVYWYQQSLDQGLQFLIQYYNGEERAKGNILERFSAQQFPDLHSELNLSSLELGDSALYFCASSVGGTGELFFGEGSRLTVL.